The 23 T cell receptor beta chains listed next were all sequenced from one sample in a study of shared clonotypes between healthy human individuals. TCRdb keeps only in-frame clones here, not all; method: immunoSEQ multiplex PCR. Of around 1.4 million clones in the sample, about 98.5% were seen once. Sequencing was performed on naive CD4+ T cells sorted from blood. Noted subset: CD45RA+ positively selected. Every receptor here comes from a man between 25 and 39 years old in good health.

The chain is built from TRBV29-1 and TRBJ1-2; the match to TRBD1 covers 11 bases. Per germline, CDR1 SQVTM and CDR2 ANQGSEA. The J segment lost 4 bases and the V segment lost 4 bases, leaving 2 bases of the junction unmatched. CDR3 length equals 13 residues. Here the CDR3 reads CSVGDRGGYGYTF. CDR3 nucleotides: TGCAGCGTTGGGGACAGGGGGGGCTATGGCTACACCTTC.

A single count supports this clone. The CDR3 region is CASKPLGYEQYF. CDR3 nucleotide sequence: TGTGCCAGCAAACCCCTCGGCTACGAGCAGTACTTC. V usage is TRBV6-1 and J usage is TRBJ2-7, with unresolved D. Looked up from germline, CDR1 is MNHNS and CDR2 is SASEGT. The CDR3 extends over 12 amino acids. The V gene lost 7 bases and the J gene lost 3 bases, with 10 bases spanning the gap.

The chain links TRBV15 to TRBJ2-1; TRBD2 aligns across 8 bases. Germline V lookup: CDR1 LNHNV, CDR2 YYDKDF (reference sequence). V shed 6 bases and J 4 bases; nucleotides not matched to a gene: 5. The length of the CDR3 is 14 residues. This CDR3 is CATRQLAGYNEQFF. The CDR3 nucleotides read TGTGCCACCAGGCAATTAGCGGGGTACAATGAGCAGTTCTTC. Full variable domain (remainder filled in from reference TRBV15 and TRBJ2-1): DAMVIQNPRYQVTQFGKPVTLSCSQTLNHNVMYWYQQKSSQAPKLLFHYYDKDFNNEADTPDNFQSRRPNTSFCFLDIRSPGLGDTAMYLCATRQLAGYNEQFFGPGTRLTVL.

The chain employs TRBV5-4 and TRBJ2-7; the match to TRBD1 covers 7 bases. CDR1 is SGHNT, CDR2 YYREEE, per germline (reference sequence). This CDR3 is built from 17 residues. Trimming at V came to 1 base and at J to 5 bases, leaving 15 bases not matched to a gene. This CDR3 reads CASSLNSGTAFFHEQYF. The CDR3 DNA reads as TGTGCCAGCAGCTTGAACTCCGGGACAGCGTTTTTCCACGAGCAGTACTTC.

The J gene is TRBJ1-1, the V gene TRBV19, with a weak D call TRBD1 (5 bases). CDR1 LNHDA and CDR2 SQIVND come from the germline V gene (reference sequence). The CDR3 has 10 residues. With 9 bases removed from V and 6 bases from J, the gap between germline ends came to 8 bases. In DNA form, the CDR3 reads TGTGCCAGCAGACAGTCTGAAGCTTTCTTT. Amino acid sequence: CASRQSEAFF.

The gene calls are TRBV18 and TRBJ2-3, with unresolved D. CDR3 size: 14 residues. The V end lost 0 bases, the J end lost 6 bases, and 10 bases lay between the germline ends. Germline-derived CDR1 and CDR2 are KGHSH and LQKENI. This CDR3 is CASSPPGSRDTQYF. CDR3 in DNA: TGTGCCAGCTCACCACCGGGGTCTCGGGATACGCAGTATTTT.

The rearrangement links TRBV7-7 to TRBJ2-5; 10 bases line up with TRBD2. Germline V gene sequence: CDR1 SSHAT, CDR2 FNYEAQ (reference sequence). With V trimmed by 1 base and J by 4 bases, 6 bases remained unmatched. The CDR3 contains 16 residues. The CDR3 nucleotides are TGTGCCAGCAGCTTAGGCCTAGCGGGAGCGACAGAGACCCAGTACTTC. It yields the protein CASSLGLAGATETQYF.

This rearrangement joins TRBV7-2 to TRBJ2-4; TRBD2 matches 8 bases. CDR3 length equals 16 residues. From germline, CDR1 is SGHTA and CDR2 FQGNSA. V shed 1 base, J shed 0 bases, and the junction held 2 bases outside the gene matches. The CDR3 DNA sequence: TGTGCCAGCAGCTTAGAACTAGCGGTAGCCAAAAACATTCAGTACTTC. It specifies CASSLELAVAKNIQYF.

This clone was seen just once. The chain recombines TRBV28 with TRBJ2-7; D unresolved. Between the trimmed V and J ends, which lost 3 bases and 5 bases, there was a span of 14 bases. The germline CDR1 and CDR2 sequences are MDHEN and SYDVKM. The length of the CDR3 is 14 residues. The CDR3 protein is CASSLSHVLDEQYF. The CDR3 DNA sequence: TGTGCCAGCAGTTTGAGTCACGTTTTAGACGAGCAGTACTTC.

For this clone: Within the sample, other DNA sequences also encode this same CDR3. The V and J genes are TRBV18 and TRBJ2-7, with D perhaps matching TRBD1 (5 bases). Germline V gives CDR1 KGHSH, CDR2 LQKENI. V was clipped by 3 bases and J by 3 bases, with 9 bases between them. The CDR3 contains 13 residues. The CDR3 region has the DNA TGTGCCAGCTCACCGTTGGACAACTACGAGCAGTACTTC. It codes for CASSPLDNYEQYF.

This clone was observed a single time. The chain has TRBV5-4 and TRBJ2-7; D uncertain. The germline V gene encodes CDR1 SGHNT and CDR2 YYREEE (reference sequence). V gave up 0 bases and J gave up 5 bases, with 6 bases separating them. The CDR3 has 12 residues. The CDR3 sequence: CASSLVGNEQYF. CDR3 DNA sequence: TGTGCCAGCAGCTTGGTAGGGAACGAGCAGTACTTC.

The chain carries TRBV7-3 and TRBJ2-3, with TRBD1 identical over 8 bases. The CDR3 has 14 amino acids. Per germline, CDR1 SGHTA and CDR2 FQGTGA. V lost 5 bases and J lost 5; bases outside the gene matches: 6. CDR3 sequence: CASSKNRGIDTQYF. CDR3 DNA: TGTGCCAGCAGCAAAAACAGGGGGATAGATACGCAGTATTTT.

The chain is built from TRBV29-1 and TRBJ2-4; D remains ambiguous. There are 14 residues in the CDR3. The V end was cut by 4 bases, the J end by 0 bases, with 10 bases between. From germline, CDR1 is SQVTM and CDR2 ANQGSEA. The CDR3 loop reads CSVAPVLAKNIQYF. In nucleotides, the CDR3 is TGCAGCGTTGCCCCCGTCTTAGCCAAAAACATTCAGTACTTC.

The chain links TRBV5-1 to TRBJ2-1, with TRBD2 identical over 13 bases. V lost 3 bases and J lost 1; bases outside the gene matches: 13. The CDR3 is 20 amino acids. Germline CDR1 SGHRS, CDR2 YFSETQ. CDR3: CASSYGLAGVPLGSYNEQFF. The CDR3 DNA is TGCGCCAGCAGCTATGGACTAGCGGGAGTGCCCTTGGGGTCCTACAATGAGCAGTTCTTC.

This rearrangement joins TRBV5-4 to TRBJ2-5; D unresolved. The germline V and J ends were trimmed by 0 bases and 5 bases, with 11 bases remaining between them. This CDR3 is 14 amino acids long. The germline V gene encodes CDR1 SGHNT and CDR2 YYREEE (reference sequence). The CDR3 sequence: CASSLDRFTETQYF. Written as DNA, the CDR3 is TGTGCCAGCAGCTTGGACCGGTTTACGGAGACCCAGTACTTC.

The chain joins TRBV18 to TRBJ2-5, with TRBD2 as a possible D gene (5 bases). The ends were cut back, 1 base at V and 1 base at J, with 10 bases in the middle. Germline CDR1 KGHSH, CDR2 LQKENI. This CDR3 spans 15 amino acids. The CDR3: CASSPRVLAQETQYF. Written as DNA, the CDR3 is TGTGCCAGCTCACCACGTGTCCTAGCCCAAGAGACCCAGTACTTC.

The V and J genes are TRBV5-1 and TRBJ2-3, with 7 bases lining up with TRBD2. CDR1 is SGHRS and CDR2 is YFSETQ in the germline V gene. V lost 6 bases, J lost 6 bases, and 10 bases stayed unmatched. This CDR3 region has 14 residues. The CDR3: CASNTVGGKDTQYF. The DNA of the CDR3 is TGCGCCAGCAACACAGTGGGAGGGAAGGATACGCAGTATTTT.

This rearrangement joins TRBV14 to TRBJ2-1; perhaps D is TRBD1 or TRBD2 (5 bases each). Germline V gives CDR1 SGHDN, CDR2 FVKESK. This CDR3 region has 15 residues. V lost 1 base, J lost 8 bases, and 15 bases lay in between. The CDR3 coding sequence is TGTGCCAGCAGCCAAGGCCCCCGGGGCAGGGATGAGCAGTTCTTC. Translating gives CASSQGPRGRDEQFF.

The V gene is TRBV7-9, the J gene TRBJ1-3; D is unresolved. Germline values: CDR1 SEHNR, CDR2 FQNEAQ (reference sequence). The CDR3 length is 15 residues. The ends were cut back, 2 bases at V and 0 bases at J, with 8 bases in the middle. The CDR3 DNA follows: TGTGCCAGCAGCTTACAACATAACTCTGGAAACACCATATATTTT. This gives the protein CASSLQHNSGNTIYF.

CDR3 DNA: TGTGCCAGCAGCCTTAGGGGGACTAGCGGGACCGGGGAGCTGTTTTTT. Translating it yields CASSLRGTSGTGELFF. The chain uses TRBV27 and TRBJ2-2; TRBD2 matches at 12 bases. The germline V gene encodes CDR1 MNHEY and CDR2 SMNVEV (reference sequence). The CDR3 extends over 16 amino acids. With V trimmed by 6 bases and J by 5 bases, 7 bases remained unmatched.

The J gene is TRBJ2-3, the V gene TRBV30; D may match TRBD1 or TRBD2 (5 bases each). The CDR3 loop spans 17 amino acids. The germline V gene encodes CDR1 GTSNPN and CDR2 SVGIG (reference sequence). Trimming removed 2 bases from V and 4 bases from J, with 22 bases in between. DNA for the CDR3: TGTGCCTGGAGTATACTCCGAATCGTGGGGGACCCAGATACGCAGTATTTT. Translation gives CAWSILRIVGDPDTQYF.

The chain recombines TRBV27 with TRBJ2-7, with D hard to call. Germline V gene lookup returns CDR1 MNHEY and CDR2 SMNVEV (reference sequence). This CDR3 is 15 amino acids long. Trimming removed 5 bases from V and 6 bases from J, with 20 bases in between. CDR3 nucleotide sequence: TGTGCCAGCAGTCCGACATTTCGTTCTTTCTCCGAGCAGTACTTC. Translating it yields CASSPTFRSFSEQYF.

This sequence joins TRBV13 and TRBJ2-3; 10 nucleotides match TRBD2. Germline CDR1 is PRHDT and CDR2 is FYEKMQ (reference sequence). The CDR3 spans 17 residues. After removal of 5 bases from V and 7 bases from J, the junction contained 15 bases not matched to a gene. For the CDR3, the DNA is TGTGCCAGCAGCCCGAGTAAGCTAGCGGGAGTTTCAAATACGCAGTATTTT. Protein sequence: CASSPSKLAGVSNTQYF.